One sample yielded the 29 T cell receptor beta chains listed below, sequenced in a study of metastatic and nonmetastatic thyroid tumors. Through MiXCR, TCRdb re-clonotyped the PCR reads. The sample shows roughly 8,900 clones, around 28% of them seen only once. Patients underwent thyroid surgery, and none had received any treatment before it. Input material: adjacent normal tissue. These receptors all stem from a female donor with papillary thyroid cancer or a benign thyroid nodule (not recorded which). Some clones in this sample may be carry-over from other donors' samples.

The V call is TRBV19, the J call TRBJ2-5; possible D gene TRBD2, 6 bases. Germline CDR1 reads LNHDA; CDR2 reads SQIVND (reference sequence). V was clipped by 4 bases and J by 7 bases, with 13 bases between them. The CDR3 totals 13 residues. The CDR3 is CASSTGTSGTQYF. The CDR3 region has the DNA TGTGCCAGTAGTACCGGGACTTCGGGGACCCAGTACTTC.

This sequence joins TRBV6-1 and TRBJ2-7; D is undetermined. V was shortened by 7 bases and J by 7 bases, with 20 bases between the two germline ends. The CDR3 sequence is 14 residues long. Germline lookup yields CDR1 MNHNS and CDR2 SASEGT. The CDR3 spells CASKDPRTVEEQYF. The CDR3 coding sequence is TGTGCCAGCAAGGACCCGAGGACCGTTGAAGAGCAGTACTTC.

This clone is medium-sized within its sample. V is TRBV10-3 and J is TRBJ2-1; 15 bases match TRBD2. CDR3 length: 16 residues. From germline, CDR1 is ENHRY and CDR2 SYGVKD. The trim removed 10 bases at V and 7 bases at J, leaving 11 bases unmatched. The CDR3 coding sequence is TGTGCCAGCTCTTCCTCTGGGACTAGCGGGAGGAATGAGCAGTTCTTC. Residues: CASSSSGTSGRNEQFF.

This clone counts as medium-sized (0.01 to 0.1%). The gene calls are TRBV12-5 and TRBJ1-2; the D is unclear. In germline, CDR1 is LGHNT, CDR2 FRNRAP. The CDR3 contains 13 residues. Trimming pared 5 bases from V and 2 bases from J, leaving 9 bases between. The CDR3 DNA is TGTGCTAGTGGTCCGACGGAGAACTATGGCTACACCTTC. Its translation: CASGPTENYGYTF.

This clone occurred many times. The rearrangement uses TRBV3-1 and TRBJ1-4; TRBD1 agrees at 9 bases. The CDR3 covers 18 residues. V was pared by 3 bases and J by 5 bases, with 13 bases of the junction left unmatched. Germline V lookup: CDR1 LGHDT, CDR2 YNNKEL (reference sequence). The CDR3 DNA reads TGTGCCAGCAGCCATGGGACAGGGAGGGGGGGGAAGAATGAAAAACTGTTTTTT. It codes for CASSHGTGRGGKNEKLFF.

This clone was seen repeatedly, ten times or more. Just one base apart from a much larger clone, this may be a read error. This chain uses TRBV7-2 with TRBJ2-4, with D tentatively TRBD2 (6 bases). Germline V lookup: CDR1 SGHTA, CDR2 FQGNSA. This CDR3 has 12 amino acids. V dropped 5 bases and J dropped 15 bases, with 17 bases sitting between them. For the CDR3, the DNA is TGTGCCAGCAGCACCTACTTGGGAGGTACGTACTTC. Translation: CASSTYLGGTYF.

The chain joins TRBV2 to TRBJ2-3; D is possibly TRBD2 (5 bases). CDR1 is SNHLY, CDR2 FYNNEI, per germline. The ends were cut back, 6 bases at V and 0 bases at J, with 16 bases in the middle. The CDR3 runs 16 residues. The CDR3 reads CASRKVVASSTDTQYF. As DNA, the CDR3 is TGTGCCAGCAGAAAAGTGGTAGCGTCCAGCACAGATACGCAGTATTTT.

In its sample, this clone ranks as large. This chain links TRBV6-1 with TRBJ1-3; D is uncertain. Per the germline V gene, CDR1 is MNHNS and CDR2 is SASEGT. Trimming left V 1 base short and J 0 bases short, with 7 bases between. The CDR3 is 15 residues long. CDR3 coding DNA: TGTGCCAGCAGTGAAGGGCCCAGCTCTGGAAACACCATATATTTT. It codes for CASSEGPSSGNTIYF.

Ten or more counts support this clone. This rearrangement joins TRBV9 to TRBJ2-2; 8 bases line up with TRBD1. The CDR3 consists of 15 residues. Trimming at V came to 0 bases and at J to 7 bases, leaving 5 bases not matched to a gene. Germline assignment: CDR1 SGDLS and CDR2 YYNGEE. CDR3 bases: TGTGCCAGCAGCGTAGTCCAGGGGGCCGGCGGGGAGCTGTTTTTT. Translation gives CASSVVQGAGGELFF.

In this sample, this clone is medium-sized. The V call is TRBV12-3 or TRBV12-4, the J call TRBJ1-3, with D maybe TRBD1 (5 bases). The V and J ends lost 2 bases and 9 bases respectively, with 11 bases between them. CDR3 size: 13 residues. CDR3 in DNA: TGTGCCAGCAGTTTACGGGGGGGGACCACCATATATTTT. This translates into CASSLRGGTTIYF.

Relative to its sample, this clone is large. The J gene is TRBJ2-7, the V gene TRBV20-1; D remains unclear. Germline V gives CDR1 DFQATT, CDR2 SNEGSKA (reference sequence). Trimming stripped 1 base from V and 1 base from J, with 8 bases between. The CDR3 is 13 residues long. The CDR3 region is CSARVDPSYEQYF. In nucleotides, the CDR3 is TGCAGTGCTAGAGTAGATCCATCCTACGAGCAGTACTTC.

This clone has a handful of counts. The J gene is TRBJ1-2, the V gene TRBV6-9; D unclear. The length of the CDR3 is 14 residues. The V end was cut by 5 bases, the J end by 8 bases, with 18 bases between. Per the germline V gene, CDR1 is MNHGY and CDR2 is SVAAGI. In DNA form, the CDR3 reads TGTGCCAGCAGTGACTCGAAAAGGGTTGGCGGCTACACCTTC. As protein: CASSDSKRVGGYTF.

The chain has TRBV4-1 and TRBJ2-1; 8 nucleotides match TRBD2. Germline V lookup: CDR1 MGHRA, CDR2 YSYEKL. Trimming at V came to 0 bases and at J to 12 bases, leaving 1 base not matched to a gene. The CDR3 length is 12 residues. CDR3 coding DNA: TGCGCCAGCAGCCAAGATCGGGAGGGGCAGTTCTTC. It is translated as CASSQDREGQFF.

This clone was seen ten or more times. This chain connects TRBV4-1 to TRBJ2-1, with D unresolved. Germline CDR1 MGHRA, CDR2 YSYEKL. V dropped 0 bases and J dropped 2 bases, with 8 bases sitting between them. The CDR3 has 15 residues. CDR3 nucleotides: TGCGCCAGCAGCCAAGACAGGCCGGCCTACAATGAGCAGTTCTTC. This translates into CASSQDRPAYNEQFF.

The CDR3 region has the DNA TGTGCCAGCAGCTCGGGACCGCGGGAGCAGTACTTC. It specifies CASSSGPREQYF. The V gene is TRBV28, the J gene TRBJ2-7; the D gene could be TRBD1 or TRBD2 (5 bases each). The germline V gene has CDR1 MDHEN and CDR2 SYDVKM. This CDR3 comprises 12 residues. The V end was cut by 6 bases, the J end by 7 bases, with 13 bases between.

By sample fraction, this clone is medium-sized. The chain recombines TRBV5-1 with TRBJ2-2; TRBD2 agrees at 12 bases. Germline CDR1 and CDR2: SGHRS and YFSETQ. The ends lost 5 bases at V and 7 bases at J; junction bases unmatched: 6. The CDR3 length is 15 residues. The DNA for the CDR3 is TGCGCCAGCAGGACCGGGACTAGCGGGTTCGGGGAGCTGTTTTTT. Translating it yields CASRTGTSGFGELFF.

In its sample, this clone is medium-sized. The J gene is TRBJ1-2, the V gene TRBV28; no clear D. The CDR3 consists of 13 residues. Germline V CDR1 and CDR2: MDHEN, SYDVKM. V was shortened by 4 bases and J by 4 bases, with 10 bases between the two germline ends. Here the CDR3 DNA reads TGTGCCAGCAGTTCTGGACTGCTCTATGGCTACACCTTC. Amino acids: CASSSGLLYGYTF.

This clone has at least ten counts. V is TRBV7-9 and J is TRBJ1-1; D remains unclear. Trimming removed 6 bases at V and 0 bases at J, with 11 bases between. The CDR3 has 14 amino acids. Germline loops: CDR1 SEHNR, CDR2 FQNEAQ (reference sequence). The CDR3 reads CASRPPWVNTEAFF. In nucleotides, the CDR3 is TGTGCCAGCAGACCCCCGTGGGTGAACACTGAAGCTTTCTTT.

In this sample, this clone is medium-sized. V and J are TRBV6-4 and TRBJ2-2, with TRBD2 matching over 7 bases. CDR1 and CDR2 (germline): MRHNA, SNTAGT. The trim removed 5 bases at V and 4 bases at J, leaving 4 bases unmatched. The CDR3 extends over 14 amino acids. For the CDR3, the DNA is TGTGCCAGCAGTCAGGGCGGGAGCACCGGGGAGCTGTTTTTT. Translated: CASSQGGSTGELFF.

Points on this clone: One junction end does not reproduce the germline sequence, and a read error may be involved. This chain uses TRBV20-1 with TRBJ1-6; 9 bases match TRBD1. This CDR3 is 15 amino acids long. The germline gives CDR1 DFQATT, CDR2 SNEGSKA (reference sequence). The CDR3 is CSAGSGQGRNSHLNF. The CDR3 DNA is TGCAGTGCTGGAAGCGGACAGGGGAGGAATTCACACCTCAACTTT.

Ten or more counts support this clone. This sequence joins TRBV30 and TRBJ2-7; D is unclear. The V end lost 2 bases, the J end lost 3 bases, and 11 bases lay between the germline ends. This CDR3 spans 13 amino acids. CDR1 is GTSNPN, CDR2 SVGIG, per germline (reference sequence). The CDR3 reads CAWSLGSDYEQYF. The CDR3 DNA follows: TGTGCCTGGAGTCTTGGATCTGACTACGAGCAGTACTTC.

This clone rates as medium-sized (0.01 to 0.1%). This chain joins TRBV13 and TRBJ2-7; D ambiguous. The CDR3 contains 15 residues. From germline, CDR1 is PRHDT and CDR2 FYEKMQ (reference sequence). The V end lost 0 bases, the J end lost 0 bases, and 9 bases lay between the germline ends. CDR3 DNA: TGTGCCAGCAGCTTAGGAACTACCTTCTCCTACGAGCAGTACTTC. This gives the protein CASSLGTTFSYEQYF.

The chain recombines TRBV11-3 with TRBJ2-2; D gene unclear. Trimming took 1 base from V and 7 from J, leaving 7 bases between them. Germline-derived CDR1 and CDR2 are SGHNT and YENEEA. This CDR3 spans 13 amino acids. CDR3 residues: CASSLGVGGELFF. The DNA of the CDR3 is TGTGCCAGCAGCTTAGGAGTCGGCGGGGAGCTGTTTTTT.

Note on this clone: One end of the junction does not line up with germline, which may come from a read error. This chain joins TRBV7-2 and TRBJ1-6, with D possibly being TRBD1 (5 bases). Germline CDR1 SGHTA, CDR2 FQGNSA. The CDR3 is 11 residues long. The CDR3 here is CASSKGLSGDF. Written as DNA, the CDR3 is TGTGCCAGCAGCAAGGGACTATCGGGGGACTTT.

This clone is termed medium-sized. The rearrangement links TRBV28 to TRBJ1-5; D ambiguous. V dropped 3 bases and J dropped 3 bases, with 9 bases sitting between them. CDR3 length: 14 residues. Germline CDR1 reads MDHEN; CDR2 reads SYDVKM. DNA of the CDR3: TGTGCCAGCAGTTTTGTACAGCACAATCAGCCCCAGCATTTT. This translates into CASSFVQHNQPQHF.

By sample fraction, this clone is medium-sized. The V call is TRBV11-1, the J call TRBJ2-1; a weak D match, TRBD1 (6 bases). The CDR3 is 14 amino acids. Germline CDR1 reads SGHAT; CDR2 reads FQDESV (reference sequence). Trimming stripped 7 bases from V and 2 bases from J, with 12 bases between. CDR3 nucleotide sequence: TGTGCCAGCAAGCTGACAGGCCCCTACAATGAGCAGTTCTTC. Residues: CASKLTGPYNEQFF.

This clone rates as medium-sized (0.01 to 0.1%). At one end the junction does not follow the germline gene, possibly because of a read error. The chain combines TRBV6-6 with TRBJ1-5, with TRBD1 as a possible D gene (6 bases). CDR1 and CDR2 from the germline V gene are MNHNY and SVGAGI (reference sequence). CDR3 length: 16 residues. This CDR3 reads CASSYSEGGCNQLQHF. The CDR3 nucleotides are TGTGCCAGCAGTTACTCGGAGGGGGGATGCAATCAGCTCCAGCATTTT.

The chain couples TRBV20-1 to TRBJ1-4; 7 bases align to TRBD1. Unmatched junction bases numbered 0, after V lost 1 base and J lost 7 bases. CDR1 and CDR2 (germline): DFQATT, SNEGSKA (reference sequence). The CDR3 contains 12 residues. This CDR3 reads CSARGQGEKLFF. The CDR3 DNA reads TGCAGTGCTAGAGGACAGGGTGAAAAACTGTTTTTT.

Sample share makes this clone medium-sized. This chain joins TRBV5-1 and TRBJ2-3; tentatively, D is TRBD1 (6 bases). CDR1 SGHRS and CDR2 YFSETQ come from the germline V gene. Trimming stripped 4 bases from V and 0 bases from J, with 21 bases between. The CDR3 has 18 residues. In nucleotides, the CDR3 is TGCGCCAGCAGCGACGCCCCCTGGGACACATCTAGCACAGATACGCAGTATTTT. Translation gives CASSDAPWDTSSTDTQYF.